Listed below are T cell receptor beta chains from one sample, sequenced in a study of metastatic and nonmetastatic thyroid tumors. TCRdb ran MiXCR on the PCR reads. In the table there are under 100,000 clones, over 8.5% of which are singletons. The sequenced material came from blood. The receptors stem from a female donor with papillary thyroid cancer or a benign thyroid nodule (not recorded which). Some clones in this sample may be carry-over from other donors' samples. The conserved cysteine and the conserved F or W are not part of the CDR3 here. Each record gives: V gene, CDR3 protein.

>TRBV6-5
ASSLGRSSTGANVLT
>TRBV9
ASSEGTGATDTQY
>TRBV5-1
ASSLGIANYGYT
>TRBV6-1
ASRTGHGPTLTYGYT
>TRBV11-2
ASSVGIYSSGNTIY
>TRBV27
ASSFGQFYEQY
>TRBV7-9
ASSTPIWGQGADTQY
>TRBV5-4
ASSNRDYNTGELF
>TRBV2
ASNLAGANTGELF
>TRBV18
ASSPRTGGRSDGYT
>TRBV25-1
ASSEVRGVGGKLF
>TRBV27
ASRGGVPSETQY
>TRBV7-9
ASSLAGPNYGCT
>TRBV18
ASSPVRQGGTDTQY
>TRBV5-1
ASSSRDTHDRGQF
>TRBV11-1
ASSLISSTDTQY
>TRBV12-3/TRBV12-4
ASSLAETQY
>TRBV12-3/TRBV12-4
ASSRQGVGDTQY
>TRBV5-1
ASSASGARGEQF
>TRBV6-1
ASRITGGTEAF
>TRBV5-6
ASSLWGEPGTGAYGYT
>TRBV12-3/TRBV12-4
ASSLVEWGEQY
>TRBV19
ASSPRRPPDTQY
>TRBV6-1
ASSEEGGGYNEQF
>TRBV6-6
ASSWGTGRTDTQY
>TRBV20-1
SAWGLAGGETQY
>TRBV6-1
ASRGGRANYGYT
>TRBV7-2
ASSFKQGGNQPQH
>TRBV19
ASTSRGGELWEQF
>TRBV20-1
SAVGITGKETQY
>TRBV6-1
ASSRQGAHTGELF
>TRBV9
ASSVEGGQETQY
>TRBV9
ASSVDGTPSYEQY
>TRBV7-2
ASSPHRGGGETQY
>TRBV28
ASSFNRDEQY
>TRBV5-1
ASSLVTGSRRYTDTQY
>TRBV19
ASSWGTAGDEQF
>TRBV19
ASSMEGAEQY
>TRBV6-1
ASRALSGTDYGYT
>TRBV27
TSSLGTGAGNKPQH
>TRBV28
ASSLWGDPLH
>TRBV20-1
SARALGGVHEQY
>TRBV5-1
ASSFTGDEKLF
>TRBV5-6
ASSLEDMDSPLH
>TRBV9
ASSFRLEDTQY
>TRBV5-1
ASSSWAGTANSPLH
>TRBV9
ASSIRTSGGPHEETQY
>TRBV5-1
ASPHGGCGNTIY
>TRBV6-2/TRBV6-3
ASSLGQAADTQY
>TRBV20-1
SARVVGVFGYT
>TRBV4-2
ASSQGLAGNTDTQY
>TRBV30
ASANGVSYEQY
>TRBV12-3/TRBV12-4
ASSHRDDEETQY
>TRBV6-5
ASSYKGPLYNDEQF
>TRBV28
ASSKTGGLYEQY
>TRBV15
ATSTDFANEKLF
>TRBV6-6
ASSYSGLAGYQETQY
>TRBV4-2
ASSSLTSGGGETQY
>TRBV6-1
ASSDMLGAGGDAF